This record covers a single T cell receptor (beta chain). What it binds is unknown. The second PCR ran about 6 to 12 cycles with a sample-barcoded 5' primer and J-beta primers. TCRdb recomputed calls from the 5' RACE reads with MiXCR, one row per CDR3 protein. Of 710,000 or so distinct CDR3 sequences listed, roughly 32% are singletons. This sample is part of a study of blood T cells in healthy people across ages. Overall study context: Every two T cells gave about one barcoded beta molecule via template switching. Overall study results and limits: The authors considered diversity estimates from one million T cells to be underestimates.

For every donor, a draw yielded approximately 9.9 milliliters of peripheral blood. Each sample yielded at least 6 million isolated PBMCs. The specimen was blood. The clonotype originates from an elderly woman in good health.

In DNA form, the CDR3 reads TGTGCCAGCAGTTACTCACTAACAGGGAATGGCCAGCCCCAGCATTTT. As protein: CASSYSLTGNGQPQHF. The chain carries TRBV6-2 or TRBV6-3 and TRBJ1-5; possibly TRBD1 for D (6 bases). Germline V gene sequence: CDR1 MNHEY, CDR2 SVGEGT. The V end was cut by 0 bases, the J end by 7 bases, with 16 bases between. This CDR3 contains 16 residues.